These 13 T cell receptor beta chains were all obtained from the same sample, sequenced in a study of post-analysis software for immune sequencing data. Unique molecular identifiers featured in each of the TCR beta cDNA libraries. In TCRdb, the PCR reads were re-called with MiXCR into one record per CDR3 protein. The repertoire has about 760,000 distinct CDR3 sequences, roughly 27% of them found once; the top ten carry around 0.56%. Their recognized antigens are unknown. Regarding the study as a whole: Controls showed lower frequencies than patients for roughly five TRBV segments, and TRBV5-6, TRBV5-1 and TRBV20-1 were among these.

Source material: blood. The receptor set was obtained from a girl between 10 and 17 years old with multiple sclerosis.

In this sample, this clonotype turned up many times. V and J are TRBV12-3 or TRBV12-4 and TRBJ1-5, with a possible D match to TRBD1 (6 bases). V was trimmed by 6 bases and J by 2 bases, leaving 11 bases between them. The CDR3 length is 14 residues. CDR3 DNA: TGTGCCAGCAGCCAACAGGGTGGCAATCAGCCCCAGCATTTT. It translates to CASSQQGGNQPQHF.

The sample holds a few counts of this clonotype. The rearrangement joins TRBV3-1 to TRBJ1-2; 9 positions match TRBD1. After removal of 6 bases from V and 4 bases from J, the junction contained 9 bases not matched to a gene. The CDR3 is 15 amino acids. Germline CDR1 LGHDT, CDR2 YNNKEL (reference sequence). The CDR3 DNA reads as TGTGCCAGCAGGGCCGGACAGGGGCGCCCCTATGGCTACACCTTC. Amino acid sequence: CASRAGQGRPYGYTF. The full variable domain, its missing parts supplied by reference TRBV3-1 and TRBJ1-2, is DTAVSQTPKYLVTQMGNDKSIKCEQNLGHDTMYWYKQDSKKFLKIMFSYNNKELIINETVPNRFSPKSPDKAHLNLHINSLELGDSAVYFCASRAGQGRPYGYTFGSGTRLTVV.

This clonotype has only a few counts. The chain links TRBV10-3 to TRBJ1-4, with 11 bases that match TRBD1. This CDR3 spans 15 amino acids. V was clipped by 4 bases and J by 5 bases; unmatched bases: 3. In germline, CDR1 is ENHRY, CDR2 SYGVKD. Here the CDR3 reads CAISADRGRNEKLFF. The CDR3 nucleotides read TGTGCCATCAGTGCGGACAGGGGGCGCAATGAAAAACTGTTTTTT.

The V gene is TRBV7-2, the J gene TRBJ1-1; possible D gene TRBD1, 5 bases. CDR3 length equals 13 residues. Per germline, CDR1 SGHTA and CDR2 FQGNSA. V lost 11 bases and J 1 base, leaving 14 bases between the germline ends. The CDR3 is CAGGYGRNTEAFF. The CDR3 bases are TGTGCCGGGGGGTATGGCAGGAACACTGAAGCTTTCTTT.

The rearrangement joins TRBV4-1 to TRBJ2-1; D is undetermined. CDR3 length: 16 residues. The V and J ends lost 0 bases and 8 bases respectively, with 17 bases between them. Germline V gene lookup returns CDR1 MGHRA and CDR2 YSYEKL. Written as DNA, the CDR3 is TGCGCCAGCAGCCAAGATCCAGCCGGGCGGATCGATGAGCAGTTCTTC. Protein product: CASSQDPAGRIDEQFF.

The V gene is TRBV7-2, the J gene TRBJ2-5; TRBD2 aligns across 8 bases. CDR3 size: 17 residues. With V trimmed by 2 bases and J by 0 bases, 8 bases remained unmatched. The V gene's germline CDR1 is SGHTA and CDR2 FQGNSA. The DNA for the CDR3 is TGTGCCAGCAGCTTAACCGGACTAGCCCCTTACCAAGAGACCCAGTACTTC. It codes for CASSLTGLAPYQETQYF.

The CDR3 loop is CSARDSGRDPATQYF. The CDR3 region has the DNA TGCAGTGCTAGAGATAGCGGCAGAGATCCGGCTACGCAGTATTTT. The V and J genes are TRBV20-1 and TRBJ2-3, with D possibly TRBD2 on 6 matching bases. The CDR3 is 15 residues long. Germline CDR1 and CDR2: DFQATT and SNEGSKA (reference sequence). The V and J ends lost 0 bases and 8 bases respectively, with 18 bases between them.

The chain recombines TRBV25-1 with TRBJ1-4; 8 bases match TRBD1. With V trimmed by 3 bases and J by 7 bases, 4 bases remained unmatched. Germline V gene sequence: CDR1 MGHDK, CDR2 SYGVNS. The CDR3 is made up of 14 amino acids. The CDR3 region has the DNA TGTGCCAGCAGTGATTTCGGACAGGGTGAAAAACTGTTTTTT. Amino acids: CASSDFGQGEKLFF.

This chain links TRBV5-1 with TRBJ2-1; 8 bases line up with TRBD1. Per germline, CDR1 SGHRS and CDR2 YFSETQ. After removal of 0 bases from V and 7 bases from J, the junction contained 12 bases not matched to a gene. The CDR3 is 17 amino acids. The DNA of the CDR3 is TGCGCCAGCAGCTTGGCCCTCGGGACAGGTAAAGGTAATGAGCAGTTCTTC. Translated: CASSLALGTGKGNEQFF.

The V gene is TRBV14, the J gene TRBJ2-4; D tentatively reads TRBD1 or TRBD2 (5 bases each). The germline V gene encodes CDR1 SGHDN and CDR2 FVKESK. Trimming left V 1 base short and J 0 bases short, with 13 bases between. CDR3 length equals 17 residues. The CDR3 DNA reads TGTGCCAGCAGCCAAGGGGGGTTAGGATCAGCCAAAAACATTCAGTACTTC. Protein product: CASSQGGLGSAKNIQYF. The entire variable domain, with the rest obtained from reference TRBV14 and TRBJ2-4, is as follows: EAGVTQFPSHSVIEKGQTVTLRCDPISGHDNLYWYRRVMGKEIKFLLHFVKESKQDESGMPNNRFLAERTGGTYSTLKVQPAELEDSGVYFCASSQGGLGSAKNIQYFGAGTRLSVL.

This clonotype was detected only a few times. The gene calls are TRBV3-1 and TRBJ2-3, with no clear D. Germline CDR1 is LGHDT and CDR2 is YNNKEL (reference sequence). V shed 2 bases and J shed 5 bases, with 8 bases lying between them. The CDR3 has 13 amino acids. This CDR3 is CASSQPLGDTQYF. CDR3 in DNA: TGTGCCAGCAGCCAACCGCTTGGAGATACGCAGTATTTT.

This clonotype has more than one count but fewer than ten. One end of the junction varies from germline; a read error may be responsible. The chain links TRBV7-2 to TRBJ2-5, with 7 bases identical to TRBD2. The germline gives CDR1 SGHTA, CDR2 FQGNSA. The CDR3 is 14 amino acids. Here the CDR3 reads CAGSPPGGSRAQYF. DNA for the CDR3: TGTGCCGGCAGCCCCCCTGGCGGGAGCAGGGCCCAGTACTTC.

The chain couples TRBV29-1 to TRBJ2-7; D possibly corresponds to TRBD1 (7 bases). Between the trimmed V and J ends, which lost 4 bases and 7 bases, there was a span of 20 bases. The CDR3 runs to 14 residues. Germline V gene sequence: CDR1 SQVTM, CDR2 ANQGSEA. CDR3 DNA sequence: TGCAGCGTTGGTCAGGGGGTTGATGGAGGGGAGCAGTACTTC. It yields the protein CSVGQGVDGGEQYF.